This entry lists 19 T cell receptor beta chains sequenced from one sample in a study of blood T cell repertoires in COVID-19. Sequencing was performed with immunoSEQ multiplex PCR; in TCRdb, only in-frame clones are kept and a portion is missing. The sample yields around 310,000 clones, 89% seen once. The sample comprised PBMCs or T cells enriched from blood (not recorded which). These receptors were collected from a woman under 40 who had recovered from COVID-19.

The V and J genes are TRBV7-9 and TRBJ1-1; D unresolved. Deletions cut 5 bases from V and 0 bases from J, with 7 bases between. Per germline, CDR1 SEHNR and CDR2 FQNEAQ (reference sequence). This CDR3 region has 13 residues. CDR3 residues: CASSQFMNTEAFF. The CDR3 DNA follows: TGTGCCAGCAGCCAGTTCATGAACACTGAAGCTTTCTTT.

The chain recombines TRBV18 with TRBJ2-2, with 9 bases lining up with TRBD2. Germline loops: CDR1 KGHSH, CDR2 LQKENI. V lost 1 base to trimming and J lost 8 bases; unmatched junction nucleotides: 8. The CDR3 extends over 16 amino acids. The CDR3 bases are TGTGCCAGCTCACCACAGAAGGGACTAGCTGGAGGGGAGCTGTTTTTT. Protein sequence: CASSPQKGLAGGELFF.

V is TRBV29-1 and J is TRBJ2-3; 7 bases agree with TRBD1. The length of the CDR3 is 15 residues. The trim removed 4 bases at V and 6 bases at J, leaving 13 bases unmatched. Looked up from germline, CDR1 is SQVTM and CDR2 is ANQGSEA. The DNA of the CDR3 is TGCAGCGTTGCCCACAGGGGCTTTGTTGGGGATACGCAGTATTTT. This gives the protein CSVAHRGFVGDTQYF.

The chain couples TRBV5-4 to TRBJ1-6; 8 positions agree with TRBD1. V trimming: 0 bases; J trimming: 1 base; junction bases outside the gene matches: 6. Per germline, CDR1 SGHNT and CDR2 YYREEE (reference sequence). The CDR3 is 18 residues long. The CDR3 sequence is CASSLDYGTGSYNSPLHF. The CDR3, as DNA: TGTGCCAGCAGCTTGGACTATGGGACAGGTTCCTATAATTCACCCCTCCACTTT.

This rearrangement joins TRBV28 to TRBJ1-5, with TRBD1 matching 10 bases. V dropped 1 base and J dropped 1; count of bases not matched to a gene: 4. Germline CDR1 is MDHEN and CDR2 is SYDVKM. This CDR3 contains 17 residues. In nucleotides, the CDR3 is TGTGCCAGCAGTTTATTCCGGGGACAGGGGAGCAATCAGCCCCAGCATTTT. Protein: CASSLFRGQGSNQPQHF.

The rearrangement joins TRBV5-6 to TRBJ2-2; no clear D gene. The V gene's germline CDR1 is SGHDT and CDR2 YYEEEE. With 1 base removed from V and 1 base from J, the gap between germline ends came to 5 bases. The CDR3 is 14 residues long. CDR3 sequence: CASSLIQNTGELFF. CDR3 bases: TGTGCCAGCAGCTTGATACAGAACACCGGGGAGCTGTTTTTT. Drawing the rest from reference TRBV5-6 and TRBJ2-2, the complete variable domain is DAGVTQSPTHLIKTRGQQVTLRCSPKSGHDTVSWYQQALGQGPQFIFQYYEEEERQRGNFPDRFSGHQFPNYSSELNVNALLLGDSALYLCASSLIQNTGELFFGEGSRLTVL.

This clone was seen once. DNA of the CDR3: TGCAGCGCCAGGGATTCCTACGAGCAGTACTTC. It is translated as CSARDSYEQYF. This rearrangement joins TRBV29-1 to TRBJ2-7; D perhaps matches TRBD1 (5 bases). CDR1 and CDR2 (germline): SQVTM, ANQGSEA. Trimming removed 7 bases at V and 1 base at J, with 8 bases between. This CDR3 is built from 11 residues.

CDR3 DNA: TGTGCCAGCCAAGGGACAGATTTCTCTGGGGCCAACGTCCTGACTTTC. Amino acids: CASQGTDFSGANVLTF. The chain uses TRBV3-1 (or the pseudogene TRBV3-2) and TRBJ2-6, with 7 bases aligning to TRBD1. Germline values: CDR1 LGHDT, CDR2 YNNKEL (reference sequence). The J segment lost 0 bases and the V segment lost 8 bases, leaving 7 bases of the junction unmatched. The CDR3 runs to 16 residues.

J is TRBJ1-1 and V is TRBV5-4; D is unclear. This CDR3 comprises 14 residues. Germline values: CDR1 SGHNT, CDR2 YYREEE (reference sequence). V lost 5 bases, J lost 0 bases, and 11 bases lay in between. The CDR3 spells CASRGSPMNTEAFF. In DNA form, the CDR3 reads TGTGCCAGCAGGGGCAGCCCCATGAACACTGAAGCTTTCTTT.

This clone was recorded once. CDR3 bases: TGTGCCTCCTTGGGGAGACTCACGGTCCATGAGCAGTTCTTC. Translation gives CASLGRLTVHEQFF. V usage is TRBV2 and J usage is TRBJ2-1, with a weak D call TRBD2 (5 bases). CDR3 length equals 14 residues. Trimming took 11 bases from V and 8 from J, leaving 22 bases between them. The germline gives CDR1 SNHLY, CDR2 FYNNEI. The variable domain in full, with the rest retrieved from reference TRBV2 and TRBJ2-1, is EPEVTQTPSHQVTQMGQEVILRCVPISNHLYFYWYRQILGQKVEFLVSFYNNEISEKSEIFDDQFSVERPDGSNFTLKIRSTKLEDSAMYFCASLGRLTVHEQFFGPGTRLTVL.

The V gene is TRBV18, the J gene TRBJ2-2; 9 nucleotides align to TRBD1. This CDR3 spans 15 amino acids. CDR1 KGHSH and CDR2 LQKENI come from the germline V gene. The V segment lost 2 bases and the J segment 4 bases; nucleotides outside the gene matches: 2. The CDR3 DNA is TGTGCCAGCTCACCATTGGACAGGGGCACCGGGGAGCTGTTTTTT. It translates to CASSPLDRGTGELFF.

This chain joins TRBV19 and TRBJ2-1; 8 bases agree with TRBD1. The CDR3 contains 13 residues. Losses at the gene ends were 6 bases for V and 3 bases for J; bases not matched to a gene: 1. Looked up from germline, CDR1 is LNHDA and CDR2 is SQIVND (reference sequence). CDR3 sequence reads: CASSGQGYNEQFF. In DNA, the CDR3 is TGTGCCAGTAGCGGACAGGGCTACAATGAGCAGTTCTTC.

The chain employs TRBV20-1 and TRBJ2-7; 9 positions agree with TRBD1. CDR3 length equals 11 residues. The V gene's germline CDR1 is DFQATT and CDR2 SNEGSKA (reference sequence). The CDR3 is CSTGQGYEQYF. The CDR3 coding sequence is TGCAGCACGGGACAGGGCTACGAGCAGTACTTC.

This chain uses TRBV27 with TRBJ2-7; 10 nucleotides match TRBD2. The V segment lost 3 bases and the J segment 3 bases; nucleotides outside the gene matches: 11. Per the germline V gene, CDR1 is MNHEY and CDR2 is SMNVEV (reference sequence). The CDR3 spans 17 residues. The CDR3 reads CASSFRGGAGGYYEQYF. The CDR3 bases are TGTGCCAGCAGTTTTAGGGGAGGAGCGGGAGGGTACTACGAGCAGTACTTC.

For the CDR3, the DNA is TGTGCCAGTAGTATACCTCCGGGACAGGGAACCGGGGAGCTGTTTTTT. Protein product: CASSIPPGQGTGELFF. V and J are TRBV19 and TRBJ2-2, with 9 bases lining up with TRBD1. The germline CDR1 and CDR2 sequences are LNHDA and SQIVND (reference sequence). This CDR3 has 16 amino acids. V lost 2 bases, J lost 5 bases, and 6 bases stayed unmatched.

CDR3 sequence (DNA): TGTGCCAGCAGCCCTTCAGGGGCTCATCTGGGGGATGAGCAGTTCTTC. Translating gives CASSPSGAHLGDEQFF. This rearrangement joins TRBV7-9 to TRBJ2-1; D is perhaps TRBD1 (6 bases). V dropped 5 bases and J dropped 8 bases, with 22 bases sitting between them. CDR3 length equals 16 residues. Germline CDR1 reads SEHNR; CDR2 reads FQNEAQ (reference sequence).

CDR3 bases: TGTGCCAGTAGTAGGGTTGGAGGTGAAAAACTGTTTTTT. Its protein is CASSRVGGEKLFF. The J gene is TRBJ1-4, the V gene TRBV19; D not resolved. V lost 4 bases and J lost 7, with 10 bases in between. Germline CDR1 reads LNHDA; CDR2 reads SQIVND (reference sequence). CDR3 length equals 13 residues.

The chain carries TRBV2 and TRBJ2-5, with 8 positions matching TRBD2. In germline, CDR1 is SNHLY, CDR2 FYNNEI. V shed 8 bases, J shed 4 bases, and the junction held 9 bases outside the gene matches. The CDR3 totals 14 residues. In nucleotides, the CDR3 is TGTGCCAGCCAGCGGGAGAGGCCGGCAGAGACCCAGTACTTC. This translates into CASQRERPAETQYF.

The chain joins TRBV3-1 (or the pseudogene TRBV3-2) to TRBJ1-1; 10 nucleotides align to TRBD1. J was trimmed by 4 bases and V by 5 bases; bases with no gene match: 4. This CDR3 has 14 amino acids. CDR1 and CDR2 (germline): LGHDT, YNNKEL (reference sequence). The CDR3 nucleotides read TGTGCCAGCAGCGCCCGGGACAGGGGCACTGAAGCTTTCTTT. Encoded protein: CASSARDRGTEAFF.